This T cell receptor (beta chain) was recorded in a study of blood T cell repertoires in COVID-19. Original processing notes: Nucleated cell counts were estimated from reference gene primer amplification. Only in-frame clones appear in the TCRdb table, and some are missing; sequencing was by immunoSEQ multiplex PCR. That table gives V, J and clone size, and the DNA gave D and trimming. The sample lists roughly 150,000 clones; under 85% were seen once. Details on this clone: The same CDR3 arises from other DNA sequences in this sample as well.

Trimming left V 1 base short and J 5 bases short, with 8 bases between. Germline V lookup: CDR1 SGHAT, CDR2 FQNNGV. The CDR3 loop spans 13 amino acids. The sample comprised peripheral blood. The sequence came from an older man with acute or convalescent COVID-19. The chain has TRBV11-2 and TRBJ2-5, with a weak D call TRBD2 (6 bases). The CDR3 nucleotides are TGTGCCAGCAGCTTAGGCGGGGAGGAGACCCAGTACTTC. Amino acid sequence: CASSLGGEETQYF.